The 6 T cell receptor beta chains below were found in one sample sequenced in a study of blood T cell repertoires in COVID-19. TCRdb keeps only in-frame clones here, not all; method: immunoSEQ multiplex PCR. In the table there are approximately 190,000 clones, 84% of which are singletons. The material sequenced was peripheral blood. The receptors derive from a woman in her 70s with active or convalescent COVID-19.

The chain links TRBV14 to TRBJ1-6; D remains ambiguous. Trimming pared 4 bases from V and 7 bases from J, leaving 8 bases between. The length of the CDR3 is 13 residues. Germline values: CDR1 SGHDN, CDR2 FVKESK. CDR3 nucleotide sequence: TGTGCCAGCAGCCCTAGACCGAATTCACCCCTCCACTTT. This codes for CASSPRPNSPLHF.

The CDR3 DNA reads as TGTGCCAGCAGTCCGACAGAGGGAAACACCATATATTTT. Encoded protein: CASSPTEGNTIYF. V and J are TRBV9 and TRBJ1-3; a possible D gene is TRBD1 (5 bases). Germline CDR1 SGDLS, CDR2 YYNGEE. The V and J ends lost 5 bases and 4 bases respectively, with 10 bases between them. The length of the CDR3 is 13 residues.

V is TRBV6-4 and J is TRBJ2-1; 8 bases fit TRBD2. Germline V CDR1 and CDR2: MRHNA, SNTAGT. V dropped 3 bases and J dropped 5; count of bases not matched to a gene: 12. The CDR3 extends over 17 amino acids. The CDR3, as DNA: TGTGCCAGCAGTGAACCAGACTTGACGGGAGGGAACAATGAGCAGTTCTTC. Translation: CASSEPDLTGGNNEQFF.

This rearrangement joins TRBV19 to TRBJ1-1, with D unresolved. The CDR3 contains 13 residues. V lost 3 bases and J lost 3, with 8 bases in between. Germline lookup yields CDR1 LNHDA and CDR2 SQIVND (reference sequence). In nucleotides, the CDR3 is TGTGCCAGTAGTATGATGGCGGACACTGAAGCTTTCTTT. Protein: CASSMMADTEAFF.

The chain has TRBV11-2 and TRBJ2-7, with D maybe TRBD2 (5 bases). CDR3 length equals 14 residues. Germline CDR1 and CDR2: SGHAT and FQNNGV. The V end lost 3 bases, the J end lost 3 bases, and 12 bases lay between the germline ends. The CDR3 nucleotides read TGTGCCAGCAGCTTCTCCGGGAAGGTCTACGAGCAGTACTTC. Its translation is CASSFSGKVYEQYF.

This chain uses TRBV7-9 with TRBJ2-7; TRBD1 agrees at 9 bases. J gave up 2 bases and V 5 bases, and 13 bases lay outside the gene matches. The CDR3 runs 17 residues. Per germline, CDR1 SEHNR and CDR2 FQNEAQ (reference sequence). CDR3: CASSPTPLNRGPYEQYF. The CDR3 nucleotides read TGTGCCAGCAGCCCCACCCCCCTTAACAGGGGGCCCTACGAGCAGTACTTC.